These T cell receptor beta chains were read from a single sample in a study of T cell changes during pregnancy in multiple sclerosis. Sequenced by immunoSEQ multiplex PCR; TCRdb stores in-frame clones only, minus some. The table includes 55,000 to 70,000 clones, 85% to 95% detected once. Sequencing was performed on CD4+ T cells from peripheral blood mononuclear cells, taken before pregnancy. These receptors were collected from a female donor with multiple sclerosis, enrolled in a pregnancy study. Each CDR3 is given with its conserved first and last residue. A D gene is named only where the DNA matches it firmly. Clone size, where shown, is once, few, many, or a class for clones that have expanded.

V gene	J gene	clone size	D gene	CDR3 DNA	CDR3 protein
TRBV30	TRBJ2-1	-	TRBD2	TGTGCCTGGAGTGGCGGGGGCTACAATGAGCAGTTCTTC	CAWSGGGYNEQFF
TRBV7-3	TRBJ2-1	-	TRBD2	TGTGCCAGCAGTAGAGCGGGGCCGAGCCGGGCATCCTACAATGAGCAGTTCTTC	CASSRAGPSRASYNEQFF
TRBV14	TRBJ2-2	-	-	TGTGCCAGCAGTTCGAGCGGTTCCCCCTACACCGGGGAGCTGTTTTTT	CASSSSGSPYTGELFF
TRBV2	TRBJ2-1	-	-	TGTGCCAGCAGTGAAACCAGGGGTCCCTACAATGAGCAGTTCTTC	CASSETRGPYNEQFF
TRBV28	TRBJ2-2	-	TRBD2	TGTGCCAGCAGTTCTCCGGGACTAGGGAACACCGGGGAGCTGTTTTTT	CASSSPGLGNTGELFF
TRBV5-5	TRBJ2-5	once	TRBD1	TGTGCCAGCAACCCCGCCGGGACAGGGCCGTCATTCCAGTACTTC	CASNPAGTGPSFQYF
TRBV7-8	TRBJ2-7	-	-	TGTGCCAGCAGCTTTCTCTACGAGCAGTACTTC	CASSFLYEQYF
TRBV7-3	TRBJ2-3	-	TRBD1	TGTGCCAGCAGCTCGGGACAGGGGGCAGATACGCAGTATTTT	CASSSGQGADTQYF
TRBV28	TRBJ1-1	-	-	TGTGCCACCCGGGGGACGCCCGAAGCTTTCTTT	CATRGTPEAFF
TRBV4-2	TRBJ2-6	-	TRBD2	TGTGCCAGCAGCCAAGATTTAACGGGAGGAACCGGGGCCAACGTCCTGACTTTC	CASSQDLTGGTGANVLTF
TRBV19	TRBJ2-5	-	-	TGTGCCAGCCGGGACACACAGTCCGAGACCCAGTACTTC	CASRDTQSETQYF
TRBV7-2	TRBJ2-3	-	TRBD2	TGTGCCAGCAGCTTAACGGGAGGGCCGACAGATACGCAGTATTTT	CASSLTGGPTDTQYF
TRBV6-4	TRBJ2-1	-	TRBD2	TGTGCCAGCAGTCCTTCCCCTAGCGGGAACTACAATGAGCAGTTCTTC	CASSPSPSGNYNEQFF
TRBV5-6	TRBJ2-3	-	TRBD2	TGTGCCAGCAGCTTGGTGCCGGGAGGGCTAGATACGCAGTATTTT	CASSLVPGGLDTQYF
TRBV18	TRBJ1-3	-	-	TGTGCCAGCTCACCACGAGGGCCCTCGGCCGCTGGAAACACCATATATTTT	CASSPRGPSAAGNTIYF
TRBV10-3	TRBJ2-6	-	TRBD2	TGTGCCACTAAAGCGGGAGGTATCTCTGGGGCCAACGTCCTGACTTTC	CATKAGGISGANVLTF
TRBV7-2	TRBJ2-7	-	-	TGTGCCAGCAGCTTAGACCCCCCCCAGCGCCCCGGAGGCTACGAGCAGTACTTC	CASSLDPPQRPGGYEQYF
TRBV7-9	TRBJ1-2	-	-	TGTGCCAGCAGCTTAATCCCTATTAATGGCTACACCTTC	CASSLIPINGYTF
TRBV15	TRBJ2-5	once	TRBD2	TGTGCCACCAGCCCGAGAAGGGAGGGTTCCCAAGAGACCCAGTACTTC	CATSPRREGSQETQYF
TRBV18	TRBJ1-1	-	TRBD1	TGTGCCAGCTCTAAACAACAGGGGTTGGACACTGAAGCTTTCTTT	CASSKQQGLDTEAFF
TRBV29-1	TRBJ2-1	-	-	TGCAGCGTTGATGCAGGGATGGGTGAGCAGTTCTTC	CSVDAGMGEQFF
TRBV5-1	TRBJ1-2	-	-	TGCGCCAGCAGCTTGGCAGGGTCCAATGGCTACACCTTC	CASSLAGSNGYTF
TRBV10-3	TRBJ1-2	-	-	TGTGCCATCAGTGAGGGGGGGGACTTCTATGGCTACACCTTC	CAISEGGDFYGYTF
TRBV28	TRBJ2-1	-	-	TGTGCCTCCTACGGAGACTCGAACAATGAGCAGTTCTTC	CASYGDSNNEQFF
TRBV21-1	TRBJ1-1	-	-	TGTGCCAGCAGTCCCGACAGGGTGAACACTGAAGCTTTCTTT	CASSPDRVNTEAFF
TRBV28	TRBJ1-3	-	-	TGTGCCAGCAGGCTGGCAGTCTCTGGAAACACCATATATTTT	CASRLAVSGNTIYF
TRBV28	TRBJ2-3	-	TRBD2	TGTGCCAGCAGTTCGAGACTAGCGGGAGGTTTAGATACGCAGTATTTT	CASSSRLAGGLDTQYF